Listed below are T cell receptor beta chains from one sample, sequenced in a study of human T cells and chemical hapten exposure. TCRdb fed the RACE reads into MiXCR, producing one record per CDR3 protein. This table has approximately 100,000 distinct CDR3 sequences, about 10% appearing once. The input for sequencing was whole blood, taken in connection with sensitization to the hapten diphenylcyclopropenone (DPC). These receptors were obtained from a woman aged 40 to 55 with alopecia areata. Some clones in this sample may be carry-over from other donors' samples. Each CDR3 is given with its conserved first and last residue. A D gene is named only where the DNA matches it firmly. Part of the rows lack a size; the others show once, few, many or a class for expanded clones.

TRBV13	few	-	TRBJ1-1	TGTGCCAGCACCAAAGTGGGGGGTACTGAAGCTTTCTTT	CASTKVGGTEAFF
TRBV7-9	many	-	TRBJ1-5	TGTGCCAGCTCACCGGGGCAGGGCAGTCAGCCCCAGCATTTT	CASSPGQGSQPQHF
TRBV4-3	-	-	TRBJ2-1	TGCGCCAGCAGCCAGGATATAGCTCCCTCCTACAATGAGCAGTTCTTC	CASSQDIAPSYNEQFF
TRBV6-6	few	-	TRBJ1-2	TGTGCCAGCAGTCGAGGGGTGGCCGACTATGGCTACACCTTC	CASSRGVADYGYTF
TRBV14	-	TRBD2	TRBJ2-1	TGTGCCAGCAGCCAATTGCTAGCGGGAGGGTACAATGAGCAGTTCTTC	CASSQLLAGGYNEQFF
TRBV24-1	many	-	TRBJ2-7	TGTGCCACCAGTGCCCGTCTGGCCGGGAACGACGAGCAGTACTTC	CATSARLAGNDEQYF
TRBV5-4	-	-	TRBJ2-7	TGTGCCGTCGTCGGGGAAGACTACGAGCAGTACTTC	CAVVGEDYEQYF
TRBV29-1	many	-	TRBJ1-2	TGCAGCGTTCGGGCGGAAGCTAACTATGGCTACACCTTC	CSVRAEANYGYTF
TRBV4-2	-	-	TRBJ1-2	TGTGCCAGCAGCCAAGAATCGCGCGGAGGGGATGGCTACACCTTC	CASSQESRGGDGYTF
TRBV3-1	many	-	TRBJ1-6	TGTGCCAGCAGCCCGTACGAGGGAAATTCACCCCTCCACTTT	CASSPYEGNSPLHF
TRBV7-2	-	-	TRBJ1-1	TGTGCCAGCAGCTTATCAGGGGTGACTGAAGCTTTCTTT	CASSLSGVTEAFF
TRBV28	-	TRBD1	TRBJ1-2	TGTGCCAGCAGTTTAGGCCACCGGGACAGGAAAAACTATGGCTACACCTTC	CASSLGHRDRKNYGYTF
TRBV7-6	many	-	TRBJ2-2	TGTGCCAGCAGCCCGCGGAGCTCCACCGGGGAGCTGTTTTTT	CASSPRSSTGELFF
TRBV9	-	-	TRBJ2-5	TGTGCCAACTTTCCAGGGGATCGAGAGACCCAGTACTTC	CANFPGDRETQYF
TRBV7-2	many	-	TRBJ1-2	TGTGCCAGCAGCTTACAGGGGACGGACTATGGCTACACCTTC	CASSLQGTDYGYTF
TRBV20-1	-	-	TRBJ2-3	TGCAGTGCCGAGCCTACTAGCTCCAGGGATACGCAGTATTTT	CSAEPTSSRDTQYF
TRBV18	few	-	TRBJ2-7	TGTGCCAGCTCACCACCTTTCGGAGGTAGCTCCTACGAGCAGTACTTC	CASSPPFGGSSYEQYF
TRBV6-5	few	-	TRBJ1-2	TGTGCCAGCAGTTCGACAGCCCGCTATGGCTACACCTTC	CASSSTARYGYTF
TRBV6-6	many	-	TRBJ1-1	TGTGCCAGCAGTGGAGCAGGGTCCAGGGACACTGAAGCTTTCTTT	CASSGAGSRDTEAFF
TRBV7-8	few	-	TRBJ2-1	TGTGCCAGCCGAGAGAGCAATGAGCAGTTCTTC	CASRESNEQFF